This T cell receptor (beta chain) was found in a study of shared clonotypes between healthy human individuals. Study-level results: Sharing across several donors was seen in 4.5% to 5.5% of naive CD4 clonotypes.

A word on this clone: Its antigen is not known. Other DNA variants within this sample encode the same CDR3.

It was CD45RO-negative cells, positively selected for CCR7, that made up naive CD8 cells, with terminally differentiated effector memory CD45RA+ cells excluded. V dropped 5 bases and J dropped 2 bases, with 10 bases sitting between them. The CDR3 has 13 residues. Germline V CDR1 and CDR2: LNHDA, SQIVND (reference sequence). Sequencing was performed with immunoSEQ multiplex PCR; in TCRdb, only in-frame clones are kept and a portion is missing. The table lists millions of clones, about 95% of them singletons. The chain carries TRBV19 and TRBJ2-7, with D tentatively TRBD2 (5 bases). The specimen sequenced was naive CD8+ T cells sorted from blood. The clonotype was recovered from a man aged 18 to 35 in good health. CDR3 bases: TGTGCCAGTAGTCCCGGACTGACCTACGAGCAGTACTTC. Translated: CASSPGLTYEQYF.